Below, 13 T cell receptor beta chains from the same sample are listed, as sequenced in a study of T cells after yellow fever vaccination. TCRdb reanalysed the 5' RACE reads using MiXCR and keeps one entry per CDR3 protein. The table records a few hundred thousand distinct CDR3 sequences, roughly 4.3% of them present only once. The sample here was PBMCs, taken 5 days after the yellow fever booster vaccination. All receptors derive from a man younger than 35 who received the YFV17D yellow fever vaccine.

This clonotype was seen a few times. V usage is TRBV24-1 and J usage is TRBJ2-5, with 8 bases matching TRBD1. With V trimmed by 3 bases and J by 2 bases, 13 bases remained unmatched. Germline loops: CDR1 KGHDR, CDR2 SFDVKD. The CDR3 totals 18 residues. As DNA, the CDR3 is TGTGCCACCAGTGATCGACATAATAAACAGGGGGGACAAGAGACCCAGTACTTC. It encodes CATSDRHNKQGGQETQYF.

There are a few counts of this clonotype. The chain's CDR3 is CASSSEQGLGNEQFF. CDR3 nucleotide sequence: TGTGCCAGCAGCTCCGAACAGGGACTGGGGAATGAGCAGTTCTTC. This sequence joins TRBV7-9 and TRBJ2-1, with D perhaps matching TRBD1 or TRBD2 (6 bases each). V was shortened by 4 bases and J by 7 bases, with 17 bases between the two germline ends. Germline V CDR1 and CDR2: SEHNR, FQNEAQ (reference sequence). This CDR3 is built from 15 residues.

This rearrangement joins TRBV4-2 to TRBJ2-7; unclear D gene. With 0 bases removed from V and 7 bases from J, the gap between germline ends came to 16 bases. There are 15 residues in the CDR3. The V gene's germline CDR1 is LGHNA and CDR2 YNFKEQ. CDR3 sequence (DNA): TGTGCCAGCAGCCAAGATCCTCCTCCGGCGAATGAGCAGTACTTC. It yields the protein CASSQDPPPANEQYF.

Many counts were recorded for this clonotype. V and J are TRBV6-5 and TRBJ2-5; 9 nucleotides line up with TRBD1. CDR1 MNHEY and CDR2 SVGAGI come from the germline V gene. The CDR3 totals 13 residues. J was trimmed by 4 bases and V by 8 bases; bases with no gene match: 5. CDR3 sequence (DNA): TGTGCCAGCCTTTGGGGACAGGGAGAGACCCAGTACTTC. This encodes CASLWGQGETQYF.

This clonotype was observed many times. The CDR3 region has the DNA TGTGCCACAACCGGGACTTCACCCACAGATACGCAGTATTTT. Amino acid sequence: CATTGTSPTDTQYF. V and J are TRBV10-3 and TRBJ2-3, with a weak D call TRBD2 (6 bases). CDR1 is ENHRY, CDR2 SYGVKD, per germline. This CDR3 contains 14 residues. Trimming shortened V by 10 bases and J by 2 bases, and 16 bases separated the two germline ends.

This clonotype was detected only a few times. CDR3 sequence: CASSGGQPLVANFNTEAFF. The DNA of the CDR3 is TGCGCCAGCAGCGGGGGACAGCCCCTAGTTGCTAATTTCAACACTGAAGCTTTCTTT. V is TRBV5-1 and J is TRBJ1-1; 7 bases line up with TRBD1. With 4 bases clipped from V and 2 bases from J, the junction kept 20 bases outside the gene matches. Looked up from germline, CDR1 is SGHRS and CDR2 is YFSETQ. There are 19 residues in the CDR3.

In its sample, this clonotype was seen once. The chain carries TRBV20-1 and TRBJ2-7; TRBD2 aligns across 8 bases. V lost 0 bases to trimming and J lost 0 bases; unmatched junction nucleotides: 10. The CDR3 sequence is 17 residues long. CDR1 is DFQATT, CDR2 SNEGSKA, per germline (reference sequence). CDR3 in amino acids: CSAREGRGALSSYEQYV. CDR3 nucleotides: TGCAGTGCTAGAGAAGGGCGGGGGGCCTTAAGCTCCTACGAGCAGTACGTC.

Only a few counts were recorded for this clonotype. The V call is TRBV4-1, the J call TRBJ1-4; D unclear. The germline V gene encodes CDR1 MGHRA and CDR2 YSYEKL. The germline V and J ends were trimmed by 3 bases and 7 bases, with 18 bases remaining between them. The CDR3 runs 16 residues. CDR3 in amino acids: CASSQPIIGRGEKLFF. The CDR3 nucleotides read TGCGCCAGCAGCCAGCCTATTATTGGGCGCGGTGAAAAACTGTTTTTT.

At least ten counts were recorded for this clonotype. The rearrangement joins TRBV6-2 or TRBV6-3 to TRBJ2-7; D might be TRBD1 (6 bases). This CDR3 comprises 13 residues. V lost 6 bases, J lost 3 bases, and 12 bases lay in between. CDR1 and CDR2 (germline): MNHEY, SVGEGT. The CDR3 here is CASSRDIHYEQYV. In DNA form, the CDR3 reads TGTGCCAGCAGCCGGGACATCCACTACGAGCAGTACGTC.

The sample holds a few counts of this clonotype. V usage is TRBV19 and J usage is TRBJ2-2; D might be TRBD2 (5 bases). Germline V gene sequence: CDR1 LNHDA, CDR2 SQIVND (reference sequence). Trimming removed 6 bases at V and 4 bases at J, with 27 bases between. The CDR3 consists of 19 residues. The chain's CDR3 is CASRPEGMGLVGGTGELFF. The CDR3 nucleotides read TGTGCCAGTAGGCCCGAGGGTATGGGGTTGGTTGGCGGCACCGGGGAGCTGTTTTTT.

This clonotype was counted ten times or more. The chain recombines TRBV5-1 with TRBJ2-2; D is possibly TRBD1 or TRBD2 (5 bases each). The CDR3 covers 13 residues. The germline V gene has CDR1 SGHRS and CDR2 YFSETQ. With 5 bases removed from V and 2 bases from J, the gap between germline ends came to 7 bases. CDR3 in DNA: TGCGCCAGCAGACGGGACAACACCGGGGAGCTGTTTTTT. It encodes CASRRDNTGELFF.

A word on this clonotype: Just one base apart from a much larger clone, this may be a read error. The gene calls are TRBV6-5 and TRBJ2-7, with 9 bases fitting TRBD2. Unmatched junction bases numbered 24, after V lost 8 bases and J lost 7 bases. Germline V gene sequence: CDR1 MNHEY, CDR2 SVGAGI. The CDR3 length is 18 residues. CDR3 bases: TGTGCCAGCTGGGCCGTGGGATCCGGGACTAGCTCAGGAAGGGAGCAGTACTTC. This sequence encodes CASWAVGSGTSSGREQYF.

Only a few counts were recorded for this clonotype. The chain joins TRBV30 to TRBJ1-1; D remains ambiguous. The ends were cut back, 0 bases at V and 4 bases at J, with 3 bases in the middle. The CDR3 is made up of 11 amino acids. Looked up from germline, CDR1 is GTSNPN and CDR2 is SVGIG (reference sequence). The CDR3 DNA reads TGTGCCTGGAGTGTATTCACTGAAGCTTTCTTT. Protein sequence: CAWSVFTEAFF. Complete variable domain (other parts from reference TRBV30 and TRBJ1-1): SQTIHQWPATLVQPVGSPLSLECTVEGTSNPNLYWYRQAAGRGLQLLFYSVGIGQISSEVPQNLSASRPQDRQFILSSKKLLLSDSGFYLCAWSVFTEAFFGQGTRLTVV.